This TCR beta chain emerged from a study of early T cells in non-severe SARS-CoV-2 infection. Trimming took off 5 bases at V and 4 bases at J, with 9 bases between the two ends. CDR1 SGHVS and CDR2 FNYEAQ come from the germline V gene. The CDR3 extends over 13 amino acids. This clonotype was picked up a small number of times. In the library, individual cDNA molecules carried attached unique molecular identifiers. One entry per CDR3 protein results from TCRdb running MiXCR on the 5' RACE reads. The sample records tens of thousands of distinct CDR3 sequences, approximately 9.9% being singletons. The TCR comes from an adult who was a healthcare worker with PCR-confirmed SARS-CoV-2 infection or an uninfected control (not recorded which). Sequenced material: whole blood. This rearrangement joins TRBV7-6 to TRBJ2-1; D gene ambiguous. CDR3 amino acids: CASSLGSYNEQFF. CDR3 DNA: TGTGCCAGCAGCCTCGGAAGTTACAATGAGCAGTTCTTC.